Shown below are 15 T cell receptor beta chains from a single sample sequenced in a study of CD8 T cells in Susac syndrome (dated by TCRdb to between 2018 and 2021). Libraries were prepared through the immunoSEQ multiplex PCR assay. RNA was extracted using the RNeasy kit, and about 0.5 to 1 microgram was reverse transcribed with random hexamers. TCRdb applied fastp at Q25 and MiXCR to the public reads, then kept only in-frame beta chains. Each record represents a unique CDR3 protein, reported with the most common genes and DNA among its rows. The sample records about 180,000 distinct CDR3 sequences, approximately 96% of which are singletons. Of the sample, approximately 0.09% is held by the ten largest clones. Sequences were obtained from CD4+ T cells from PBMCs. These TCRs come from a human donor with multiple sclerosis.

V gene TRBV6-2 or TRBV6-3 combines with J gene TRBJ2-7; 9 bases map to TRBD1. Germline CDR1 reads MNHEY; CDR2 reads SVGEGT. The CDR3 has 14 residues. The ends lost 9 bases at V and 3 bases at J; junction bases unmatched: 9. CDR3 in DNA: TGTGCCAGTGTCCCGGGACAGGGTGTCTACGAGCAGTACTTC. Translating gives CASVPGQGVYEQYF.

This clonotype showed up just once. The rearrangement links TRBV27 to TRBJ1-1; no firm D call. Between the trimmed V and J ends, which lost 2 bases and 3 bases, there was a span of 10 bases. Germline V CDR1 and CDR2: MNHEY, SMNVEV (reference sequence). The CDR3 contains 14 residues. CDR3 sequence reads: CASSLRREDTEAFF. For the CDR3, the DNA is TGTGCCAGCAGTTTACGAAGGGAGGACACTGAAGCTTTCTTT.

As DNA, the CDR3 is TGTGCCAGCAGCGATGGGGTAGGCTATGGCTACACCTTC. This gives the protein CASSDGVGYGYTF. The chain uses TRBV9 and TRBJ1-2; D gene uncertain. The CDR3 length is 13 residues. CDR1 is SGDLS, CDR2 YYNGEE, per germline. Trimming stripped 3 bases from V and 4 bases from J, with 10 bases between.

V is TRBV20-1 and J is TRBJ2-3; 7 bases match TRBD2. Looked up from germline, CDR1 is DFQATT and CDR2 is SNEGSKA (reference sequence). J was trimmed by 7 bases and V by 5 bases; bases with no gene match: 6. The CDR3 totals 12 residues. CDR3 region: CSAHPSGYTQYF. The CDR3 bases are TGCAGTGCTCATCCTAGCGGCTATACGCAGTATTTT.

The chain has TRBV28 and TRBJ2-3, with D uncertain. V was clipped by 4 bases and J by 8 bases, with 19 bases between them. The CDR3 totals 15 residues. The germline CDR1 and CDR2 sequences are MDHEN and SYDVKM. CDR3 bases: TGTGCCAGCAGTTCCCACCAGTGGGGTCTGGTTACGCAGTATTTT. It codes for CASSSHQWGLVTQYF.

The rearrangement joins TRBV30 to TRBJ1-5, with D unclear. V shed 2 bases and J shed 3 bases, with 11 bases lying between them. The CDR3 is 14 residues long. Germline lookup yields CDR1 GTSNPN and CDR2 SVGIG (reference sequence). The chain's CDR3 is CAWSHTLDNQPQHF. Here the CDR3 DNA reads TGTGCCTGGAGTCATACACTGGACAATCAGCCCCAGCATTTT. Complete variable domain (other parts from reference TRBV30 and TRBJ1-5): SQTIHQWPATLVQPVGSPLSLECTVEGTSNPNLYWYRQAAGRGLQLLFYSVGIGQISSEVPQNLSASRPQDRQFILSSKKLLLSDSGFYLCAWSHTLDNQPQHFGDGTRLSIL.

The rearrangement uses TRBV20-1 and TRBJ2-7; maybe TRBD1 (6 bases). The CDR3 totals 13 residues. CDR1 is DFQATT and CDR2 is SNEGSKA in the germline V gene (reference sequence). V was shortened by 6 bases and J by 1 base, with 13 bases between the two germline ends. Written as DNA, the CDR3 is TGCAGTGCCAACGACAGGCGATCCTACGAGCAGTACTTC. Protein product: CSANDRRSYEQYF.

CDR3 protein: CASSSDSGSYNEQFF. CDR3 sequence (DNA): TGTGCCAGCAGTTCGGACAGCGGCTCCTACAATGAGCAGTTCTTC. The chain combines TRBV2 with TRBJ2-1; possibly TRBD1 for D (6 bases). The V end lost 5 bases, the J end lost 0 bases, and 11 bases lay between the germline ends. CDR1 and CDR2 from the germline V gene are SNHLY and FYNNEI. This CDR3 contains 15 residues.

The chain employs TRBV20-1 and TRBJ2-7, with 8 bases aligning to TRBD1. V lost 4 bases, J lost 2 bases, and 7 bases stayed unmatched. Germline CDR1 reads DFQATT; CDR2 reads SNEGSKA (reference sequence). The CDR3 has 14 residues. CDR3 loop: CSAIGQGNPYEQYF. In DNA form, the CDR3 reads TGCAGTGCTATCGGACAGGGAAACCCCTACGAGCAGTACTTC.

The V gene is TRBV4-3, the J gene TRBJ2-7, with 12 bases that match TRBD1. Unmatched junction bases numbered 17, after V lost 7 bases and J lost 7 bases. Germline V gene sequence: CDR1 LGHNA, CDR2 YSLEER. This CDR3 is built from 17 residues. The CDR3 protein is CASTHQGSGQGADEQYF. The CDR3 region has the DNA TGCGCCAGCACCCACCAGGGCTCGGGACAGGGGGCTGATGAGCAGTACTTC.

This clonotype was detected only a few times. The chain is built from TRBV16 and TRBJ2-7; 15 positions agree with TRBD2. Germline V gene lookup returns CDR1 KGHSY and CDR2 FQNENV. The V segment lost 4 bases and the J segment 3 bases; nucleotides outside the gene matches: 1. The CDR3 has 15 residues. The CDR3 nucleotides are TGTGCCAGCAGCCCGGGACTAGCGGGGGGCTACGAGCAGTACTTC. Its protein is CASSPGLAGGYEQYF.

The chain recombines TRBV20-1 with TRBJ1-1; D uncertain. CDR3 size: 11 residues. Deletions cut 0 bases from V and 10 bases from J, with 9 bases between. Germline assignment: CDR1 DFQATT and CDR2 SNEGSKA (reference sequence). This chain's CDR3 is CSARDLVVAFF. The CDR3 nucleotides are TGCAGTGCTAGAGATTTGGTGGTAGCTTTCTTT.

The chain combines TRBV30 with TRBJ1-2, with 10 bases aligning to TRBD1. V lost 2 bases to trimming and J lost 4 bases; unmatched junction nucleotides: 4. Per the germline V gene, CDR1 is GTSNPN and CDR2 is SVGIG (reference sequence). This CDR3 is built from 14 residues. The CDR3: CAWSRDRGAYGYTF. CDR3 nucleotide sequence: TGTGCCTGGAGTCGGGACAGGGGAGCCTATGGCTACACCTTC.

This chain connects TRBV29-1 to TRBJ1-1, with D possibly matching TRBD1 (5 bases). V lost 2 bases and J 0 bases, leaving 7 bases between the germline ends. Germline lookup yields CDR1 SQVTM and CDR2 ANQGSEA. The CDR3 runs 13 residues. DNA of the CDR3: TGCAGCGTTGAAATAGGGGTGAACACTGAAGCTTTCTTT. Its protein product is CSVEIGVNTEAFF.

The gene calls are TRBV7-9 and TRBJ1-1; D is unclear. This CDR3 contains 11 residues. V lost 5 bases and J lost 10, with 11 bases in between. Germline loops: CDR1 SEHNR, CDR2 FQNEAQ (reference sequence). CDR3 coding DNA: TGTGCCAGCAGCGCCCTGGAGCGAGCTTTCTTT. As protein: CASSALERAFF.